The following is a TCR beta chain sequence with its context. Its antigen is still unknown. This specimen comes from a study of T cell repertoires in cytomegalovirus infection. Overall study context: Selected CMV epitopes included recently identified HLA-C-restricted ones as well as well-studied HLA-B-restricted ones. Matching HLA type and CMV infection were both indicated by public TCR beta signatures.

Each CDR3 protein gets one entry after TCRdb re-called the reads with MiXCR. The sample yields 800,000 to 950,000 distinct CDR3 sequences, less than 35% seen once. Overall study results and limits: Dominant in the ex vivo response were TCR beta clonotypes restricted by HLA-C and specific for CMV. CMV carriers having the relevant HLA were flagged by cumulative public TCR beta family frequency.

The sequence was obtained from a human donor in good health (CMV status not recorded). Some clones in this sample may be carry-over from other donors' samples. The source was cultured CD8+ T cells from PBMCs, collected from culture after CMV antigen stimulation.

CDR3 sequence: CASSAGGGQGIGTEAFF. For the CDR3, the DNA is TGTGCCAGCAGCGCTGGGGGGGGACAGGGGATAGGCACTGAAGCTTTCTTT. The V and J genes are TRBV9 and TRBJ1-1; 10 nucleotides line up with TRBD1. The germline CDR1 and CDR2 sequences are SGDLS and YYNGEE. CDR3 length equals 17 residues. The V and J ends lost 3 bases and 4 bases, in that order; junction bases with no gene match: 12. Full variable domain (outside the CDR3, taken from reference TRBV9 and TRBJ1-1): DSGVTQTPKHLITATGQRVTLRCSPRSGDLSVYWYQQSLDQGLQFLIQYYNGEERAKGNILERFSAQQFPDLHSELNLSSLELGDSALYFCASSAGGGQGIGTEAFFGQGTRLTVV.